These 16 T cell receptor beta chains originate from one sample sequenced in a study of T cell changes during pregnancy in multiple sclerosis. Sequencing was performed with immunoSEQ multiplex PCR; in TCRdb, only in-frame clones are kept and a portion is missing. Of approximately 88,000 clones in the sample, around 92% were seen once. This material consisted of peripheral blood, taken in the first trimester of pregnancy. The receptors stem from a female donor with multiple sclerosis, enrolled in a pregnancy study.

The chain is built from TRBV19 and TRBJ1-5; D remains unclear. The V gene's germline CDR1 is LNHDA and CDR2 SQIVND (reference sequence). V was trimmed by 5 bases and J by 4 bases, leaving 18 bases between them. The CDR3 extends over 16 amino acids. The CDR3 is CASSPIWNRVNQPQHF. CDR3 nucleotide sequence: TGTGCCAGTAGTCCCATATGGAATCGGGTTAATCAGCCCCAGCATTTT.

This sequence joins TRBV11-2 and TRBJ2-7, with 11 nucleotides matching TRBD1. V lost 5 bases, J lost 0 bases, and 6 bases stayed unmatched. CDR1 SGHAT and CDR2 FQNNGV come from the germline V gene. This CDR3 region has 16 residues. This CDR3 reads CASSLAGTGGSYEQYF. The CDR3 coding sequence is TGTGCCAGCAGCCTGGCGGGGACAGGGGGCTCCTACGAGCAGTACTTC. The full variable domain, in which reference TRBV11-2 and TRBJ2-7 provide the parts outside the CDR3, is EAGVAQSPRYKIIEKRQSVAFWCNPISGHATLYWYQQILGQGPKLLIQFQNNGVVDDSQLPKDRFSAERLKGVDSTLKIQPAKLEDSAVYLCASSLAGTGGSYEQYFGPGTRLTVT.

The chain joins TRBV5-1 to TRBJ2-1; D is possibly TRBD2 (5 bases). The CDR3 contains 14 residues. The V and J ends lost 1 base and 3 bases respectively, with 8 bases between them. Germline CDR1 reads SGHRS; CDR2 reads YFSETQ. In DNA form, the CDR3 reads TGCGCCAGCAGCTTGCCTGACTACTACAATGAGCAGTTCTTC. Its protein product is CASSLPDYYNEQFF.

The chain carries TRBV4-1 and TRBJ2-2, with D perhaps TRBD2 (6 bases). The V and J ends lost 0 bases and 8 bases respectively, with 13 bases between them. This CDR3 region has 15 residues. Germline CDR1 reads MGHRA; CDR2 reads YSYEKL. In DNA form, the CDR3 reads TGCGCCAGCAGCCAAGACGGGAGTGTGGTTGGGGAGCTGTTTTTT. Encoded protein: CASSQDGSVVGELFF.

CDR3 coding DNA: TGTGCCAGCAGTGTGGCTACAGGGTCCTACAATGAGCAGTTCTTC. This gives the protein CASSVATGSYNEQFF. The J gene is TRBJ2-1, the V gene TRBV2; weak D call: TRBD1 (6 bases). The CDR3 runs 15 residues. Trimming stripped 4 bases from V and 1 base from J, with 11 bases between. CDR1 is SNHLY, CDR2 FYNNEI, per germline. The whole variable domain, filled in from reference TRBV2 and TRBJ2-1, reads EPEVTQTPSHQVTQMGQEVILRCVPISNHLYFYWYRQILGQKVEFLVSFYNNEISEKSEIFDDQFSVERPDGSNFTLKIRSTKLEDSAMYFCASSVATGSYNEQFFGPGTRLTVL.

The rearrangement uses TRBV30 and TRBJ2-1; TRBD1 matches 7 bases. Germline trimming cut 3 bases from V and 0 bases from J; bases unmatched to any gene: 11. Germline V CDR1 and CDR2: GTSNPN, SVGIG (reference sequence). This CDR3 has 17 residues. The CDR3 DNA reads TGTGCCTGGAGACGGGACAGAGGATTCAGCTCCTACAATGAGCAGTTCTTC. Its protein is CAWRRDRGFSSYNEQFF.

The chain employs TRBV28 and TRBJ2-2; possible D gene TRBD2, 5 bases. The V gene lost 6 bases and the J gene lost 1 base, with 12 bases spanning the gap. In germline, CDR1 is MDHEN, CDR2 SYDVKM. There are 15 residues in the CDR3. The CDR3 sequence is CASSRLGMNTGELFF. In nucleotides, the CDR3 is TGTGCCAGCAGCCGCCTCGGGATGAACACCGGGGAGCTGTTTTTT.

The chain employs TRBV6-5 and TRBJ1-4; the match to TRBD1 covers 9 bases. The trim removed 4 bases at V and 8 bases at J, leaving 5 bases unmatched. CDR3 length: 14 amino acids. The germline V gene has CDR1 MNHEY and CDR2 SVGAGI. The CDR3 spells CASSWTGDGEKLFF. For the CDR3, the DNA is TGTGCCAGCAGTTGGACAGGGGACGGAGAAAAACTGTTTTTT.

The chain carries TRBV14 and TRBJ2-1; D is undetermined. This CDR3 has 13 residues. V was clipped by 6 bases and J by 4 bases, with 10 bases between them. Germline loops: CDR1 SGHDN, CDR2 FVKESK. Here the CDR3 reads CASSRGEYNEQFF. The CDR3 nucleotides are TGTGCCAGCAGTCGCGGAGAATACAATGAGCAGTTCTTC.

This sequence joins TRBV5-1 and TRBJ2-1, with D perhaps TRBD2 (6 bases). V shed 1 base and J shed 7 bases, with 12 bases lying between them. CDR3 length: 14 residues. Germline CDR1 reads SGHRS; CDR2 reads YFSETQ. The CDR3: CASSLILSGNEQFF. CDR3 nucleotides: TGCGCCAGCAGCTTGATCCTTAGCGGAAATGAGCAGTTCTTC.

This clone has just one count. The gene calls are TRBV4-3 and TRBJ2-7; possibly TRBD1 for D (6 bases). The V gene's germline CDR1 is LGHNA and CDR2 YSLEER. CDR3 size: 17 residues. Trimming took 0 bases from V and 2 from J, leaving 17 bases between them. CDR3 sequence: CASSQEVNRVIPYEQYF. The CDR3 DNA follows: TGCGCCAGCAGCCAAGAGGTTAACAGGGTCATTCCCTACGAGCAGTACTTC.

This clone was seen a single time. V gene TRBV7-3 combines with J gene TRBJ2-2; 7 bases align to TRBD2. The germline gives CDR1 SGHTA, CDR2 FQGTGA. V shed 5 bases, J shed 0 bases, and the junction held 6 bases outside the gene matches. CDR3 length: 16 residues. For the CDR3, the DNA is TGTGCCAGCAGCCCGGAAGCGGGACCGAACACCGGGGAGCTGTTTTTT. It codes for CASSPEAGPNTGELFF.

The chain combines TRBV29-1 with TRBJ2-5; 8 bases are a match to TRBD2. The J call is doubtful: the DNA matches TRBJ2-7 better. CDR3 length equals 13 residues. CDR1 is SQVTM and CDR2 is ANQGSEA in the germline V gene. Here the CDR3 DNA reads TGCAGCGTTGAACCTCCGGGAGGGTTCGAGCAGTACTTC. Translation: CSVEPPGGFEQYF.

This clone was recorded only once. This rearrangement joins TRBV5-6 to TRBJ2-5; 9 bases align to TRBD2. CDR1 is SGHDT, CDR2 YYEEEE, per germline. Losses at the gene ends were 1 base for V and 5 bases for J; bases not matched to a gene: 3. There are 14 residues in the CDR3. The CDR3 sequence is CASSLLAGRETQYF. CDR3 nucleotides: TGTGCCAGCAGCTTGCTAGCGGGGCGGGAGACCCAGTACTTC.

CDR3 nucleotide sequence: TGTGCCATCAGTGAAGACAGCTCCTACGAGCAGTACTTC. This encodes CAISEDSSYEQYF. V and J are TRBV10-3 and TRBJ2-7; tentatively, D is TRBD1 (5 bases). V was clipped by 3 bases and J by 0 bases, with 6 bases between them. Per germline, CDR1 ENHRY and CDR2 SYGVKD. The CDR3 is 13 amino acids.

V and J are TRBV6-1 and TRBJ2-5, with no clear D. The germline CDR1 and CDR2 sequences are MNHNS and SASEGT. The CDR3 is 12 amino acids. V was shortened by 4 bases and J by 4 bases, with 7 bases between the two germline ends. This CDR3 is CASSGYGETQYF. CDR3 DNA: TGTGCCAGCAGTGGGTACGGAGAGACCCAGTACTTC.